Sequencing of this T cell receptor (beta chain) was carried out in a study of blood T cell repertoires in COVID-19. Study-level background: PBMCs, B-cell-depleted T cells, or T cells were the source of the cDNA or gDNA that made up the material.

Repertoires were generated with immunoSEQ multiplex PCR, while TCRdb's copy carries only in-frame clones and drops some. The table records around 360,000 clones, about 87% of them present only once. This CDR3 has 13 residues. CDR1 SGDLS and CDR2 YYNGEE come from the germline V gene. Deletions cut 0 bases from V and 0 bases from J, with 3 bases between. Grouping used clinical history reported by participants in a survey and questionnaire. The sequence was obtained from a man aged 35 to 55 in a cohort exposed to, infected with or recovered from COVID-19 (not recorded which). The rearrangement uses TRBV9 and TRBJ2-5; no firm D call. The sequenced sample consisted of PBMCs or T cells enriched from blood (not recorded which). CDR3 residues: CASSVGHQETQYF. The CDR3, as DNA: TGTGCCAGCAGCGTAGGGCACCAAGAGACCCAGTACTTC.